The source of this TCR beta chain is a study of T cells in Graves' hyperthyroidism and ophthalmopathy. The investigators amplified TCR beta CDR3 regions from RNA transcripts. Using the HTBI primer set, a first-round RT-PCR was run on the TCR CDR3. TCRdb processed the multiplex PCR reads anew with MiXCR; each CDR3 protein has one entry. Of about 400,000 distinct CDR3 sequences listed, under 15% are singletons. Material for sequencing was blood. The clonotype originates from a young woman with Graves' hyperthyroidism.

This chain's CDR3 is CASSYGQATQPQHF. CDR3 DNA: TGTGCCAGCAGTTACGGGCAGGCTACTCAGCCCCAGCATTTT. V is TRBV6-5 and J is TRBJ1-5; D unresolved. V lost 2 bases and J 6 bases, leaving 11 bases between the germline ends. CDR1 is MNHEY, CDR2 SVGAGI, per germline. This CDR3 region has 14 residues.